These 2 T cell receptor beta chains share one sample of origin, sequenced in a study of human T cells and chemical hapten exposure. Via MiXCR, TCRdb re-called the RACE reads, giving one row per CDR3 protein. This sample has a few hundred thousand distinct CDR3 sequences, with around 5.5% found just once. The time point is: pre-sensitization, week 0. Treatment noted: therapeutic diphenylcyclopropenone sensitization with weekly scalp DPC. Sample: whole blood, taken in connection with sensitization to the hapten diphenylcyclopropenone (DPC). All receptors derive from a young woman with alopecia areata. Some clones in this sample may be carry-over from other donors' samples.

In its sample, this clonotype was seen many times. This chain joins TRBV27 and TRBJ2-5; 10 bases map to TRBD1. Per the germline V gene, CDR1 is MNHEY and CDR2 is SMNVEV (reference sequence). V shed 7 bases, J shed 5 bases, and the junction held 4 bases outside the gene matches. The CDR3 is 13 residues long. The DNA for the CDR3 is TGTGCCAGCAAGAGACAGGGGGCTGAGACCCAGTACTTC. It codes for CASKRQGAETQYF.

The chain links TRBV3-1 to TRBJ1-6; 10 bases align to TRBD1. J lost 7 bases, V lost 7 bases, and 1 base had no gene match. Per germline, CDR1 LGHDT and CDR2 YNNKEL (reference sequence). The CDR3 runs 13 residues. The chain's CDR3 is CASTGQGNSPLHF. DNA for the CDR3: TGTGCCAGCACGGGACAGGGGAATTCACCCCTCCACTTT.